Included here is one T cell receptor beta chain sequence, with context. The sample belongs to a study of cytomegalovirus exposure and HLA in healthy donors. The CDR3 loop spans 14 amino acids. From germline, CDR1 is MNHEY and CDR2 SVGAGI. The V and J ends lost 2 bases and 0 bases respectively, with 5 bases between them. Both 60 Vbeta primers and 13 Jbeta primers went into the PCR. Measured with immunoSEQ multiplex PCR; TCRdb has only the in-frame clones, and not every one. Altogether over 200,000 clones are present, 85% to 90% being singletons, with the ten largest covering around 1%. This chain connects TRBV6-5 to TRBJ1-5; D unclear. Sample: PBMCs. The TCR was taken from a woman aged 18-29 years in good health and CMV-seronegative. The CDR3 DNA reads as TGTGCCAGCAGTTACGGAGGTAGCAATCAGCCCCAGCATTTT. Protein product: CASSYGGSNQPQHF.